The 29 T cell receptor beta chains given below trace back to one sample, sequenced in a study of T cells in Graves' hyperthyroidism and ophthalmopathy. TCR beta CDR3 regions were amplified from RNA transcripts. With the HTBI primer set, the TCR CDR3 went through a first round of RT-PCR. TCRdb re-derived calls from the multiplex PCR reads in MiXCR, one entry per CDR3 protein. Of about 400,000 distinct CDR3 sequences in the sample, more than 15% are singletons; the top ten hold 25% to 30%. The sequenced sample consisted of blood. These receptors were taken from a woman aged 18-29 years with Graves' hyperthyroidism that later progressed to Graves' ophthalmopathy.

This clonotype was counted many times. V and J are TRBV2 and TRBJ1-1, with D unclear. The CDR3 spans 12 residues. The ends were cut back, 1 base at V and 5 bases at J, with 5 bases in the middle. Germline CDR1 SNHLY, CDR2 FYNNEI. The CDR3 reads CASSEGITEAFF. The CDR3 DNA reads TGTGCCAGCAGTGAAGGGATTACTGAAGCTTTCTTT.

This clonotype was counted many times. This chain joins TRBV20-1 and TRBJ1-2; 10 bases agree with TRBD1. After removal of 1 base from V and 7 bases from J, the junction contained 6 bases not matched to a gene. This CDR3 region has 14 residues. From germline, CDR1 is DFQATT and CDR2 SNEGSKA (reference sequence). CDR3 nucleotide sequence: TGCAGTGCTAGAGCAGGGACAGGGGATGTTGGCTACACCTTC. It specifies CSARAGTGDVGYTF.

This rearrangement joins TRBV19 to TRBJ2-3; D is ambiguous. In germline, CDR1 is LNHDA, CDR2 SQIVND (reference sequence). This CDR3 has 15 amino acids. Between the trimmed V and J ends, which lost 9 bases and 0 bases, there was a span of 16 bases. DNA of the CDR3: TGTGCCAGCCATCCCGCCAAATTCAGCACAGATACGCAGTATTTT. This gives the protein CASHPAKFSTDTQYF.

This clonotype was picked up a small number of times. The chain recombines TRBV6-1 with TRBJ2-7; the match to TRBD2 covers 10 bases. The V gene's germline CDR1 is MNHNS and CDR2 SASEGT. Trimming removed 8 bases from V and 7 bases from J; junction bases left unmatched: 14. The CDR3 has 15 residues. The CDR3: CASASSAGGPGEQYF. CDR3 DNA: TGTGCCAGCGCGTCTTCAGCGGGAGGGCCGGGGGAGCAGTACTTC.

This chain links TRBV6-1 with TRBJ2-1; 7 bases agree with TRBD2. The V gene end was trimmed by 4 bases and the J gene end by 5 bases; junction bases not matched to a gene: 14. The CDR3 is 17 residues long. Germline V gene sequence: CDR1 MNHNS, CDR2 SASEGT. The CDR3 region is CASSGGGSQEAHNEQFF. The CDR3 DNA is TGTGCCAGCAGTGGGGGGGGATCCCAAGAGGCCCACAATGAGCAGTTCTTC.

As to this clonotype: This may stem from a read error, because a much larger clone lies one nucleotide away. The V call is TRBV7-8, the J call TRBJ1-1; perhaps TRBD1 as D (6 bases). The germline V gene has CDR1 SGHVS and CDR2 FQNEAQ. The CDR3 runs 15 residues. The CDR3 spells CASSLEGNRATEGFF. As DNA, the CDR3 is TGTGCCAGCAGCTTAGAGGGAAACAGGGCCACTGAAGGTTTCTTT. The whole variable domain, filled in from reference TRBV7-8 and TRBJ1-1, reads GAGVSQSPRYKVAKRGQDVALRCDPISGHVSLFWYQQALGQGPEFLTYFQNEAQLDKSGLPSDRFFAERPEGSVSTLKIQRTQQEDSAVYLCASSLEGNRATEGFFGQGTRLTVV.

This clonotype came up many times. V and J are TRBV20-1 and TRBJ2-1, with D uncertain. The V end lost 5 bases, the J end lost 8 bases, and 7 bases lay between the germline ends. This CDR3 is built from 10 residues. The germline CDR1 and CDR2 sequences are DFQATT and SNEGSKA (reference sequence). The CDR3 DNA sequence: TGCAGTGCTTCCACAGATGAGCAGTTCTTC. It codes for CSASTDEQFF.

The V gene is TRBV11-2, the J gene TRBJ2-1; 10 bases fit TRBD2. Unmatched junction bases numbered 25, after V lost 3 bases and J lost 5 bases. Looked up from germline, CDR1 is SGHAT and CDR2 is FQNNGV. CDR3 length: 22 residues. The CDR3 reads CASSFLYQREGGYTRGHNEQFF. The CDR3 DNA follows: TGTGCCAGCAGCTTTTTGTATCAGCGGGAGGGCGGGTACACAAGGGGGCACAATGAGCAGTTCTTC.

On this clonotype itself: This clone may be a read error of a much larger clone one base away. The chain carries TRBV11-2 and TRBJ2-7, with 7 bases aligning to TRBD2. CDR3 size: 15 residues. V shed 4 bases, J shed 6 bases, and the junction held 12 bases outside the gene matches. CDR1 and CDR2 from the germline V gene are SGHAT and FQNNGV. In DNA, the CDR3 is TGTGCCAGCAGCTCTCCGGCCTCGCGGGAGACCGAGCAGTACTTC. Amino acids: CASSSPASRETEQYF. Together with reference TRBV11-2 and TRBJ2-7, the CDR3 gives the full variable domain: EAGVAQSPRYKIIEKRQSVAFWCNPISGHATLYWYQQILGQGPKLLIQFQNNGVVDDSQLPKDRFSAERLKGVDSTLKIQPAKLEDSAVYLCASSSPASRETEQYFGPGTRLTVT.

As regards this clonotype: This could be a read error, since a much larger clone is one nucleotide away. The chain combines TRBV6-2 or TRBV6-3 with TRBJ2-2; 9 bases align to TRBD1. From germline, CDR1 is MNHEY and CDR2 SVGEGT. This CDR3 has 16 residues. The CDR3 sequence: CAISRSGTGIPGELFF. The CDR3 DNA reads TGTGCCATCAGTAGATCCGGGACAGGGATCCCCGGGGAGCTGTTTTTT.

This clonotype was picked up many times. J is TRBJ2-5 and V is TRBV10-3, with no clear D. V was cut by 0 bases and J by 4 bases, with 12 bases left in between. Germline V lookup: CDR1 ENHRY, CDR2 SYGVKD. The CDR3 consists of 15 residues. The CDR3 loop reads CAISESWSEVETQYF. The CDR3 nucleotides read TGTGCCATCAGTGAGTCCTGGAGCGAAGTAGAGACCCAGTACTTC.

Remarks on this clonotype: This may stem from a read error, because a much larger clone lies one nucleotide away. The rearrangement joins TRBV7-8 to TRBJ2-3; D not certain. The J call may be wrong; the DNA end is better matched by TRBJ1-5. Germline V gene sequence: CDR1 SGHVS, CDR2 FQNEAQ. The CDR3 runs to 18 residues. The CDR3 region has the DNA TGTGCCAGCAGCTTAGTGGGAGGTCTTCACGGCTCATTGAATACGCAGCATTTT. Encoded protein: CASSLVGGLHGSLNTQHF.

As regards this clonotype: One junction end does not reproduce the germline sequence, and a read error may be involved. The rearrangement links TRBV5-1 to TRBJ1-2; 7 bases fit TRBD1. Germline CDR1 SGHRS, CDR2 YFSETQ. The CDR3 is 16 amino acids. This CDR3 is CASSLALDTGANGYTF. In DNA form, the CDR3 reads TGTGCCAGCAGCTTAGCACTAGACACAGGGGCGAACGGCTACACCTTC.

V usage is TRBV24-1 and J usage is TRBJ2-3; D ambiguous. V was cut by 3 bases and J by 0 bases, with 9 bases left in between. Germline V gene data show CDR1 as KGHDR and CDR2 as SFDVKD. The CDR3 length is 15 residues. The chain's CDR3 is CATSDVRNSTDTQYF. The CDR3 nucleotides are TGTGCCACCAGTGATGTTAGGAATAGCACAGATACGCAGTATTTT.

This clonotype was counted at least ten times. CDR3 in amino acids: CASSLGDRSAGQYF. The CDR3 coding sequence is TGTGCCAGCAGTTTGGGGGACCGGTCTGCAGGGCAGTACTTC. The J gene is TRBJ2-7, the V gene TRBV28; TRBD1 or TRBD2 may be the D gene (5 bases each). Trimming removed 3 bases at V and 9 bases at J, with 18 bases between. Per germline, CDR1 MDHEN and CDR2 SYDVKM. This CDR3 comprises 14 residues.

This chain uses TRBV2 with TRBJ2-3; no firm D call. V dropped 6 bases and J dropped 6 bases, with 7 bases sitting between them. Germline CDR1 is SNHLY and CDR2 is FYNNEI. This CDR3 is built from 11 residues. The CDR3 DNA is TGTGCCAGCAGCAGGTGGGATACGCAGTATTTT. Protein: CASSRWDTQYF.

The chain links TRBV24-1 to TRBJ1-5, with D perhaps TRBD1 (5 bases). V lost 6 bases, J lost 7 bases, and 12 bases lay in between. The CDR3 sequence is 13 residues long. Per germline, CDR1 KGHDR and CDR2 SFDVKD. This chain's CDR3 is CATSMYGDQPQHF. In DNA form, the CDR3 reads TGTGCCACCAGTATGTACGGGGACCAGCCCCAGCATTTT.

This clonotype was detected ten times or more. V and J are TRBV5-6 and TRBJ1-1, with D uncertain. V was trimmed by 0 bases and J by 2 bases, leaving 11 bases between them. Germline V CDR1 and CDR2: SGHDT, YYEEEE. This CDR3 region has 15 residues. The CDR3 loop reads CASSLESERNTEAFF. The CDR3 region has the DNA TGTGCCAGCAGCTTGGAATCTGAGAGAAACACTGAAGCTTTCTTT.

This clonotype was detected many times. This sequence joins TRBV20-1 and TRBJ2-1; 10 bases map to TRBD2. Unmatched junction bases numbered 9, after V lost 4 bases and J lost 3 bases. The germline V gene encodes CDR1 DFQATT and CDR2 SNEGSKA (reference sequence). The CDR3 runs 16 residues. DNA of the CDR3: TGCAGTGCTACACCGGGACTAGCGACCTACTACAATGAGCAGTTCTTC. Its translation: CSATPGLATYYNEQFF.

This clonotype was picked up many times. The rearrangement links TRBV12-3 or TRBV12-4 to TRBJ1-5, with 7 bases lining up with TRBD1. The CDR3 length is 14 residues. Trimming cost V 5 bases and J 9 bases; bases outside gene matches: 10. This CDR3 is CASSPEGATPPQHF. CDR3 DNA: TGTGCCAGCAGTCCCGAGGGGGCCACTCCGCCCCAGCATTTT.

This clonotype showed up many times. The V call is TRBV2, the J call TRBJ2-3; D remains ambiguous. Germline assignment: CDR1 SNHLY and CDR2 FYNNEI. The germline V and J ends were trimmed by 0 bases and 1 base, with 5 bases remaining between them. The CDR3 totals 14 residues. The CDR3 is CASSEASRTDTQYF. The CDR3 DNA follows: TGTGCCAGCAGTGAAGCGTCGCGCACAGATACGCAGTATTTT. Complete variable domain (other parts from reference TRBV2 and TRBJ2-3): EPEVTQTPSHQVTQMGQEVILRCVPISNHLYFYWYRQILGQKVEFLVSFYNNEISEKSEIFDDQFSVERPDGSNFTLKIRSTKLEDSAMYFCASSEASRTDTQYFGPGTRLTVL.

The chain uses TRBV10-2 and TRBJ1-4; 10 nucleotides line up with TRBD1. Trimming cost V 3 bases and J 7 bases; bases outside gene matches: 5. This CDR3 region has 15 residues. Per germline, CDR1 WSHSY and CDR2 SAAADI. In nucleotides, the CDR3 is TGCGCCAGCAGTGAATTAGGGACAGGGGCTGAAAAACTGTTTTTT. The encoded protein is CASSELGTGAEKLFF.

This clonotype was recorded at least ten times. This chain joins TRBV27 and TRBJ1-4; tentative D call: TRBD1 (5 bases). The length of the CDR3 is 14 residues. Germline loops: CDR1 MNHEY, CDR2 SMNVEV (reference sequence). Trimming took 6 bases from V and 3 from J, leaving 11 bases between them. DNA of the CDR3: TGTGCCAGCAGCCGCCGGGGGGCTAATGAAAAACTGTTTTTT. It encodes CASSRRGANEKLFF.

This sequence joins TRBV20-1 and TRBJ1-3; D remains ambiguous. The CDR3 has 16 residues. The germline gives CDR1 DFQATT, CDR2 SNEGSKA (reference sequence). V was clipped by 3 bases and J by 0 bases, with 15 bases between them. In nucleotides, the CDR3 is TGCAGTGCTAGCCTTAATCGCGGGCCCTCTGGAAACACCATATATTTT. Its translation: CSASLNRGPSGNTIYF.

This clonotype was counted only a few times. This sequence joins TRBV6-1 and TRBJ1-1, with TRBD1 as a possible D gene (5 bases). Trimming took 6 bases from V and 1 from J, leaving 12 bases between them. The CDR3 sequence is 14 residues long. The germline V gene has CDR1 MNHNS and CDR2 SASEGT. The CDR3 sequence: CASRTAQENTEAFF. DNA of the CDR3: TGTGCCAGCAGGACAGCCCAGGAGAACACTGAAGCTTTCTTT.

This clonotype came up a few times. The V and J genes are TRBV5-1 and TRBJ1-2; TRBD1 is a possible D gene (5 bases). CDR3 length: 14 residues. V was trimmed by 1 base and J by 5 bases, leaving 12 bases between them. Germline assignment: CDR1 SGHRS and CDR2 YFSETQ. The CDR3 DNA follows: TGCGCCAGCAGCTTGTATGACAGAAATTATGGCTACACCTTC. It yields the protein CASSLYDRNYGYTF.

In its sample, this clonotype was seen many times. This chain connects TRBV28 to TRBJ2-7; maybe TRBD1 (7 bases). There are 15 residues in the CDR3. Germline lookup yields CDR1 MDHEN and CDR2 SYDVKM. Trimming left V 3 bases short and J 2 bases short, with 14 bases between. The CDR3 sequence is CASSFGQGGTYEQYF. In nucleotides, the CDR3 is TGTGCCAGCAGTTTCGGGCAGGGGGGCACCTACGAGCAGTACTTC.

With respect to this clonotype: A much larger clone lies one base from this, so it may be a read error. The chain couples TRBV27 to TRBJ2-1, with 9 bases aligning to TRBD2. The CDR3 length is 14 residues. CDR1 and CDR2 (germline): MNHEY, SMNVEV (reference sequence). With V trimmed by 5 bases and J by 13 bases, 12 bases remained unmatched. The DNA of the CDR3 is TGTGCCAGCAGTATACGGACTAGCGCCCCAATACAGTTCTTC. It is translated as CASSIRTSAPIQFF.

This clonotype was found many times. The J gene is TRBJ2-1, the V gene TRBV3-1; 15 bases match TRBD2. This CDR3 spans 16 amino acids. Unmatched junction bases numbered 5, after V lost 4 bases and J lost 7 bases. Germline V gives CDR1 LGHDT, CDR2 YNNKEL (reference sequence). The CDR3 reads CASSPRTSGRGNEQFF. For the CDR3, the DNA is TGTGCCAGCAGCCCTCGGACTAGCGGGAGGGGGAATGAGCAGTTCTTC.